One sample yielded the 21 T cell receptor beta chains listed below, sequenced in a study of T cells in Graves' hyperthyroidism and ophthalmopathy. RNA transcripts served as the template for amplifying TCR beta CDR3 regions. The HTBI primer set drove a first-round RT-PCR of the TCR CDR3. TCRdb itself ran the multiplex PCR reads through MiXCR, one entry per CDR3 protein. The sample has about 96,000 distinct CDR3 sequences; around 50% are singletons. Sequenced: blood. The source is a woman aged 40 to 50 with Graves' hyperthyroidism.

This chain uses TRBV6-6 with TRBJ1-1; D is ambiguous. V was cut by 5 bases and J by 7 bases, with 11 bases left in between. This CDR3 contains 12 residues. Per germline, CDR1 MNHNY and CDR2 SVGAGI (reference sequence). The CDR3: CASSASTGEAFF. Written as DNA, the CDR3 is TGTGCCAGCAGTGCCTCCACGGGTGAAGCTTTCTTT.

This chain joins TRBV7-2 and TRBJ2-7; weak D call: TRBD1 (5 bases). Germline V gene data show CDR1 as SGHTA and CDR2 as FQGNSA. V dropped 5 bases and J dropped 3 bases, with 14 bases sitting between them. The CDR3 contains 14 residues. CDR3 bases: TGTGCCAGCAGCCCGGCAGGGATGGACTACGAGCAGTACTTC. Encoded protein: CASSPAGMDYEQYF.

This rearrangement joins TRBV20-1 to TRBJ2-2; D may be TRBD1 (5 bases). The germline gives CDR1 DFQATT, CDR2 SNEGSKA (reference sequence). CDR3 length equals 14 residues. V lost 4 bases, J lost 0 bases, and 9 bases lay in between. CDR3 DNA sequence: TGCAGTGCTATGGGCAGGGCGAACACCGGGGAGCTGTTTTTT. It is translated as CSAMGRANTGELFF.

Details on this clonotype: A much larger clonotype is one base distant, so this may be a read error. The conserved closing phenylalanine or tryptophan is absent in this CDR3, likely reflecting a read error. CDR3 loop: CASSLPVPMNTEAFS. The CDR3 DNA follows: TGTGCCAGCAGCCTCCCTGTCCCCATGAACACTGAAGCTTTCTCT. This sequence joins TRBV7-2 and TRBJ1-1, with unresolved D. With 5 bases removed from V and 0 bases from J, the gap between germline ends came to 13 bases. The CDR3 is 15 residues long. Germline V CDR1 and CDR2: SGHTA, FQGNSA.

This clonotype is judged medium-sized. The J gene is TRBJ1-5, the V gene TRBV7-3; 12 positions match TRBD1. The CDR3 is 19 amino acids. The V segment lost 5 bases and the J segment 2 bases; nucleotides outside the gene matches: 13. The germline V gene encodes CDR1 SGHTA and CDR2 FQGTGA. Written as DNA, the CDR3 is TGTGCCAGCAGCCTCCTCTCGGGACAGGGGGCTGAAGGCAATCAGCCCCAGCATTTT. The encoded protein is CASSLLSGQGAEGNQPQHF. The entire variable domain, with the rest obtained from reference TRBV7-3 and TRBJ1-5, is as follows: GAGVSQTPSNKVTEKGKYVELRCDPISGHTALYWYRQSLGQGPEFLIYFQGTGAADDSGLPNDRFFAVRPEGSVSTLKIQRTERGDSAVYLCASSLLSGQGAEGNQPQHFGDGTRLSIL.

The genes are TRBV20-1 and TRBJ1-1; TRBD1 aligns across 8 bases. V trimming: 3 bases; J trimming: 4 bases; junction bases outside the gene matches: 7. This CDR3 is 14 amino acids long. Germline V gene lookup returns CDR1 DFQATT and CDR2 SNEGSKA (reference sequence). The CDR3 DNA follows: TGCAGTGCTAGTGGACAGGGAAGGCGCACTGAAGCTTTCTTT. This gives the protein CSASGQGRRTEAFF.

The J gene is TRBJ2-7, the V gene TRBV15, with 7 bases matching TRBD1. With 2 bases clipped from V and 5 bases from J, the junction kept 6 bases outside the gene matches. The CDR3 is 14 residues long. Per germline, CDR1 LNHNV and CDR2 YYDKDF (reference sequence). The CDR3 sequence is CATSRPTGLDEQYF. CDR3 coding DNA: TGTGCCACCAGCAGACCGACAGGGCTCGACGAGCAGTACTTC.

This clonotype showed up just once. V gene TRBV29-1 combines with J gene TRBJ2-5, with D perhaps given as TRBD1 or TRBD2 (5 bases each). Germline CDR1 is SQVTM and CDR2 is ANQGSEA. V shed 7 bases and J shed 4 bases, with 22 bases lying between them. The length of the CDR3 is 15 residues. The CDR3 is CSAKTGTGNLETQYF. CDR3 DNA sequence: TGCAGCGCCAAAACGGGGACGGGAAATCTAGAGACCCAGTACTTC.

This clonotype has only one observation. V is TRBV20-1 and J is TRBJ1-2; D remains ambiguous. CDR3 length equals 11 residues. V was clipped by 7 bases and J by 7 bases, with 13 bases between them. From germline, CDR1 is DFQATT and CDR2 SNEGSKA (reference sequence). The CDR3 here is CSGLAGSGYTF. The CDR3 nucleotides are TGCAGTGGATTAGCCGGCTCTGGCTACACCTTC.

The chain links TRBV29-1 to TRBJ2-5, with TRBD2 identical over 10 bases. This CDR3 is 16 amino acids long. Germline V gene sequence: CDR1 SQVTM, CDR2 ANQGSEA. The junction had 9 bases not matched to a gene; V was cut back by 4 bases and J by 1 base. The CDR3 reads CSVVLTSGNPQETQYF. The CDR3 region has the DNA TGCAGCGTTGTCCTTACTAGCGGGAACCCCCAAGAGACCCAGTACTTC.

The chain carries TRBV19 and TRBJ1-4; 7 nucleotides align to TRBD1. The CDR3 is 15 residues long. V gave up 4 bases and J gave up 8 bases; unmatched junction bases: 10. Germline-derived CDR1 and CDR2 are LNHDA and SQIVND (reference sequence). The chain's CDR3 is CASSRAGTADEKLFF. The CDR3 nucleotides are TGTGCCAGTAGTAGAGCCGGGACAGCGGACGAAAAACTGTTTTTT.

There are many counts of this clonotype. The chain links TRBV7-6 to TRBJ2-2; 12 bases are shared with TRBD2. Germline assignment: CDR1 SGHVS and CDR2 FNYEAQ. This CDR3 comprises 19 residues. Trimming at V came to 0 bases and at J to 5 bases, leaving 10 bases not matched to a gene. In DNA, the CDR3 is TGTGCCAGCAGCTTAGCGCCCCTGACTAGCGGGAGATTTACCGGGGAGCTGTTTTTT. It specifies CASSLAPLTSGRFTGELFF.

In this sample, this clonotype turned up many times. V is TRBV9 and J is TRBJ1-6; perhaps TRBD1 as D (5 bases). This CDR3 has 15 residues. V was cut by 0 bases and J by 7 bases, with 11 bases left in between. Germline CDR1 SGDLS, CDR2 YYNGEE. The CDR3 reads CASSVGLGGNSPLHF. CDR3 sequence (DNA): TGTGCCAGCAGCGTAGGTCTGGGGGGGAATTCACCCCTCCACTTT. Together with reference TRBV9 and TRBJ1-6, the CDR3 gives the full variable domain: DSGVTQTPKHLITATGQRVTLRCSPRSGDLSVYWYQQSLDQGLQFLIQYYNGEERAKGNILERFSAQQFPDLHSELNLSSLELGDSALYFCASSVGLGGNSPLHFGNGTRLTVT.

J is TRBJ2-7 and V is TRBV29-1; D possibly corresponds to TRBD2 (6 bases). V was trimmed by 3 bases and J by 0 bases, leaving 6 bases between them. The V gene's germline CDR1 is SQVTM and CDR2 ANQGSEA. The CDR3 sequence is 12 residues long. CDR3: CSVDGSSYEQYF. The CDR3 bases are TGCAGCGTTGACGGGAGCTCCTACGAGCAGTACTTC.

This clonotype was found many times. The V call is TRBV5-1, the J call TRBJ2-5; 8 bases agree with TRBD2. The ends lost 4 bases at V and 4 bases at J; junction bases unmatched: 9. CDR3 length: 15 residues. The V gene's germline CDR1 is SGHRS and CDR2 YFSETQ. The CDR3 spells CASSPGLVKPETQYF. The CDR3 DNA reads as TGCGCCAGCAGCCCGGGACTAGTGAAGCCAGAGACCCAGTACTTC.

The V call is TRBV15, the J call TRBJ2-5; 8 bases fit TRBD2. Germline assignment: CDR1 LNHNV and CDR2 YYDKDF (reference sequence). With 7 bases clipped from V and 4 bases from J, the junction kept 8 bases outside the gene matches. The CDR3 is 14 residues long. The CDR3 DNA reads TGTGCCACCACCGAAGGCGGGGGGCGAGAGACCCAGTACTTC. It yields the protein CATTEGGGRETQYF.

This clonotype has ten or more counts. The chain joins TRBV20-1 to TRBJ1-5; unclear D gene. The germline gives CDR1 DFQATT, CDR2 SNEGSKA (reference sequence). Trimming removed 3 bases at V and 3 bases at J, with 9 bases between. The CDR3 extends over 13 amino acids. The CDR3 is CSASNGYNQPQHF. The CDR3 nucleotides are TGCAGTGCTAGTAACGGATACAATCAGCCCCAGCATTTT.

As to this clonotype: One end of the junction is discordant with germline, which a read error may explain. The chain couples TRBV29-1 to TRBJ2-5; 9 nucleotides line up with TRBD1. CDR3 length: 12 residues. Germline V gene sequence: CDR1 SQVTM, CDR2 ANQGSEA. The CDR3 loop reads CSVGQGGETQHF. The DNA of the CDR3 is TGCAGCGTTGGACAGGGGGGAGAGACCCAGCACTTC.

The chain recombines TRBV2 with TRBJ1-4; D possibly corresponds to TRBD1 (5 bases). CDR1 is SNHLY, CDR2 FYNNEI, per germline. With 5 bases removed from V and 5 bases from J, the gap between germline ends came to 21 bases. This CDR3 comprises 17 residues. The CDR3 protein is CASSSGRLSGGNEKLFF. CDR3 DNA: TGTGCCAGCAGTTCCGGACGGCTCTCTGGGGGAAATGAAAAACTGTTTTTT.

This rearrangement joins TRBV2 to TRBJ2-7; 8 bases align to TRBD1. The junction had 4 bases not matched to a gene; V was cut back by 6 bases and J by 3 bases. This CDR3 is built from 13 residues. The germline CDR1 and CDR2 sequences are SNHLY and FYNNEI. The CDR3 spells CASSTDRDYEQYF. As DNA, the CDR3 is TGTGCCAGCAGCACGGACAGGGACTACGAGCAGTACTTC. The full variable domain, with the rest looked up from reference TRBV2 and TRBJ2-7, is EPEVTQTPSHQVTQMGQEVILRCVPISNHLYFYWYRQILGQKVEFLVSFYNNEISEKSEIFDDQFSVERPDGSNFTLKIRSTKLEDSAMYFCASSTDRDYEQYFGPGTRLTVT.

This clonotype was counted ten times or more. V gene TRBV5-5 combines with J gene TRBJ1-2; TRBD1 might be the D (6 bases). This CDR3 contains 15 residues. Germline-derived CDR1 and CDR2 are SGHKS and YYEKEE (reference sequence). The germline V and J ends were trimmed by 4 bases and 3 bases, with 16 bases remaining between them. The CDR3 DNA sequence: TGTGCCAGCAGCCTGGGGGCAGGGCTTCACTATGGCTACACCTTC. It yields the protein CASSLGAGLHYGYTF.